Following are 23 T cell receptor beta chains from one sample sequenced in a study of T cells after yellow fever vaccination. MiXCR was run by TCRdb on the 5' RACE reads, yielding one entry per CDR3 protein. The sample includes a few hundred thousand distinct CDR3 sequences, around 8.1% of them seen just once. The sample in question was PBMCs, obtained roughly seven weeks after the first yellow fever vaccination. The receptors were gathered from a man between 18 and 35 years old who received the YFV17D yellow fever vaccine.

This clonotype occurred a few times. The J gene is TRBJ1-1, the V gene TRBV10-3; D gene uncertain. Per germline, CDR1 ENHRY and CDR2 SYGVKD. V was shortened by 3 bases and J by 7 bases, with 6 bases between the two germline ends. The CDR3 runs 11 residues. CDR3 sequence (DNA): TGTGCCATCAGTGATCAAGGTGAAGCTTTCTTT. Protein product: CAISDQGEAFF.

In this sample, this clonotype turned up a few times. The chain carries TRBV10-3 and TRBJ1-2; TRBD1 might be the D (5 bases). V lost 6 bases and J lost 8, with 16 bases in between. Per the germline V gene, CDR1 is ENHRY and CDR2 is SYGVKD. This CDR3 region has 13 residues. The CDR3 loop is CAISKGAAGGYTF. The CDR3 DNA reads as TGTGCCATCAGCAAAGGGGCTGCCGGGGGCTACACCTTC.

This clonotype has more than one count but fewer than ten. The chain uses TRBV5-1 and TRBJ1-2; D possibly corresponds to TRBD1 (6 bases). The length of the CDR3 is 11 residues. Trimming stripped 6 bases from V and 4 bases from J, with 7 bases between. Per the germline V gene, CDR1 is SGHRS and CDR2 is YFSETQ. This CDR3 is CASKDSYGYTF. CDR3 nucleotide sequence: TGCGCCAGCAAGGACAGCTATGGCTACACCTTC. The full variable domain, with the rest looked up from reference TRBV5-1 and TRBJ1-2, is KAGVTQTPRYLIKTRGQQVTLSCSPISGHRSVSWYQQTPGQGLQFLFEYFSETQRNKGNFPGRFSGRQFSNSRSEMNVSTLELGDSALYLCASKDSYGYTFGSGTRLTVV.

This clonotype was observed at least ten times. The chain employs TRBV7-2 and TRBJ2-5, with D perhaps matching TRBD2 (7 bases). Trimming took 4 bases from V and 2 from J, leaving 14 bases between them. Per the germline V gene, CDR1 is SGHTA and CDR2 is FQGNSA. This CDR3 is built from 15 residues. The CDR3 nucleotides are TGTGCCAGCAGCTGGTCAGCGGGGACACAAGAGACCCAGTACTTC. Protein product: CASSWSAGTQETQYF.

This clonotype was seen only a few times. V is TRBV20-1 and J is TRBJ2-5; 8 nucleotides agree with TRBD1. The CDR3 has 14 residues. Germline V gives CDR1 DFQATT, CDR2 SNEGSKA (reference sequence). The V and J ends lost 1 base and 4 bases, in that order; junction bases with no gene match: 5. The CDR3 sequence: CSARGKTGGETQYF. CDR3 DNA sequence: TGCAGTGCTAGAGGCAAAACAGGGGGAGAGACCCAGTACTTC.

The chain has TRBV20-1 and TRBJ2-5, with D perhaps matching TRBD2 (6 bases). Germline-derived CDR1 and CDR2 are DFQATT and SNEGSKA (reference sequence). V dropped 0 bases and J dropped 5 bases, with 13 bases sitting between them. The CDR3 contains 14 residues. This CDR3 reads CSARDPSGRETQYF. The CDR3 DNA follows: TGCAGTGCTAGAGATCCAAGCGGGCGGGAGACCCAGTACTTC.

The rearrangement links TRBV11-2 to TRBJ2-3, with 9 positions matching TRBD1. CDR3 length: 16 amino acids. Unmatched junction bases numbered 6, after V lost 3 bases and J lost 2 bases. Germline V gives CDR1 SGHAT, CDR2 FQNNGV. CDR3 loop: CASSLMGTGLTDTQYF. Here the CDR3 DNA reads TGTGCCAGCAGCTTGATGGGGACAGGGCTCACAGATACGCAGTATTTT.

The table lists this clonotype with a few counts. The chain links TRBV6-5 to TRBJ1-1; weak D call: TRBD1 (5 bases). Germline V lookup: CDR1 MNHEY, CDR2 SVGAGI. The CDR3 loop spans 15 amino acids. V shed 2 bases and J shed 3 bases, with 13 bases lying between them. CDR3 sequence reads: CASSYGGWRYTEAFF. The CDR3 coding sequence is TGTGCCAGCAGTTACGGGGGTTGGCGGTACACTGAAGCTTTCTTT.

V gene TRBV6-1 combines with J gene TRBJ2-3; possible D gene TRBD1, 6 bases. The V end was cut by 7 bases, the J end by 4 bases, with 24 bases between. Germline CDR1 MNHNS, CDR2 SASEGT. The CDR3 has 17 amino acids. The CDR3 DNA is TGTGCCAGCAAGGAAGCCGGACAGACCGAGGGCGCAGATACGCAGTATTTT. Protein product: CASKEAGQTEGADTQYF.

J is TRBJ2-2 and V is TRBV19, with a weak D call TRBD1 (5 bases). V was pared by 5 bases and J by 1 base, with 20 bases between. Germline lookup yields CDR1 LNHDA and CDR2 SQIVND (reference sequence). This CDR3 is built from 18 residues. The CDR3 DNA is TGTGCCAGTAGTCTCTTAGACAGTCCCGCCGTGAACACCGGGGAGCTGTTTTTT. It encodes CASSLLDSPAVNTGELFF.

The sample holds a few counts of this clonotype. The V and J genes are TRBV6-1 and TRBJ1-1; D ambiguous. Germline assignment: CDR1 MNHNS and CDR2 SASEGT. Trimming removed 6 bases at V and 2 bases at J, with 10 bases between. The CDR3 is made up of 13 amino acids. This chain's CDR3 is CASRQRGNTEAFF. CDR3 DNA sequence: TGTGCCAGCAGACAGCGGGGAAACACTGAAGCTTTCTTT.

This clonotype turned up a few times. The CDR3 DNA is TGTGCTAGTGGCAACGACAGGGGGCAAGGAGGCTACACCTTC. Protein product: CASGNDRGQGGYTF. The chain employs TRBV12-5 and TRBJ1-2; the match to TRBD1 covers 10 bases. The ends lost 6 bases at V and 8 bases at J; junction bases unmatched: 9. CDR1 and CDR2 from the germline V gene are LGHNT and FRNRAP. The CDR3 totals 14 residues.

This clonotype was found a few times. The chain couples TRBV7-3 to TRBJ2-1; 16 bases are shared with TRBD2. V lost 4 bases and J lost 0; bases outside the gene matches: 9. Germline lookup yields CDR1 SGHTA and CDR2 FQGTGA. The CDR3 loop spans 20 amino acids. The CDR3 loop is CASSSQSGLAGGSSYNEQFF. The DNA of the CDR3 is TGTGCCAGCAGCTCCCAGTCGGGACTAGCGGGGGGGAGCTCCTACAATGAGCAGTTCTTC.

This clonotype was seen repeatedly, ten times or more. This chain connects TRBV20-1 to TRBJ2-7; D uncertain. V lost 0 bases, J lost 4 bases, and 4 bases lay in between. Germline values: CDR1 DFQATT, CDR2 SNEGSKA (reference sequence). The CDR3 runs 11 residues. CDR3 protein: CSAREVYEQYV. The CDR3 DNA is TGCAGTGCTAGAGAGGTGTACGAGCAGTACGTC.

This clonotype was seen at least ten times. The chain links TRBV28 to TRBJ2-3, with 8 bases identical to TRBD2. The CDR3 is 15 amino acids. V gave up 2 bases and J gave up 5 bases; unmatched junction bases: 6. Germline V gives CDR1 MDHEN, CDR2 SYDVKM. The CDR3 DNA sequence: TGTGCCAGCAGTTTAGATCAGCGGGGGTTAGATACGCAGTATTTT. This gives the protein CASSLDQRGLDTQYF.

The chain is built from TRBV7-3 and TRBJ1-5; D is perhaps TRBD1 (5 bases). The V gene lost 5 bases and the J gene lost 2 bases, with 13 bases spanning the gap. The CDR3 has 15 amino acids. The germline V gene encodes CDR1 SGHTA and CDR2 FQGTGA. CDR3 DNA: TGTGCCAGCAGCCCACGGGGGGGGGGCAATCAGCCCCAGCATTTT. Translating gives CASSPRGGGNQPQHF.

This clonotype was counted a few times. The chain has TRBV7-9 and TRBJ1-5, with a tentative D call TRBD1 (5 bases). Trimming took off 8 bases at V and 5 bases at J, with 19 bases between the two ends. Germline CDR1 is SEHNR and CDR2 is FQNEAQ (reference sequence). The CDR3 contains 15 residues. The CDR3 is CASSSGGINHQPQHF. The CDR3 bases are TGTGCCAGCTCTTCGGGGGGAATCAATCATCAGCCCCAGCATTTT.

This clonotype was detected a few times. The chain combines TRBV12-3 or TRBV12-4 with TRBJ2-4, with D maybe TRBD2 (6 bases). This CDR3 has 15 amino acids. Trimming took off 2 bases at V and 2 bases at J, with 10 bases between the two ends. The CDR3 sequence is CASSLLALPKNIQYF. CDR3 bases: TGTGCCAGCAGTTTACTAGCGCTGCCCAAAAACATTCAGTACTTC.

The chain recombines TRBV9 with TRBJ2-1; tentatively, D is TRBD1 or TRBD2 (5 bases each). This CDR3 contains 17 residues. The germline V and J ends were trimmed by 4 bases and 2 bases, with 19 bases remaining between them. Germline CDR1 and CDR2: SGDLS and YYNGEE. The CDR3 reads CASSPRERGAPYNEQFF. The CDR3 bases are TGTGCCAGCAGCCCCAGAGAGCGAGGGGCCCCCTACAATGAGCAGTTCTTC.

This clonotype was recorded a few times. The rearrangement links TRBV6-5 to TRBJ2-1; D unresolved. Deletions cut 2 bases from V and 9 bases from J, with 11 bases between. The V gene's germline CDR1 is MNHEY and CDR2 SVGAGI. The CDR3 has 13 residues. The CDR3 is CASSYGPVGEQFF. The CDR3 nucleotides read TGTGCCAGCAGTTACGGCCCCGTCGGTGAGCAGTTCTTC.

The rearrangement uses TRBV23-1 and TRBJ2-7, with D possibly being TRBD1 or TRBD2 (5 bases each). TRBV23-1 is an ORF, with its function uncertain. The CDR3 has 23 amino acids. Trimming took off 3 bases at V and 3 bases at J, with 39 bases between the two ends. The CDR3 is CASSHNRDPTFVMGLHRCYEQYV. The CDR3 DNA is TGCGCCAGCAGTCACAACCGGGACCCCACGTTTGTCATGGGCCTCCATCGTTGCTACGAGCAGTACGTC.

V and J are TRBV7-2 and TRBJ1-4; TRBD1 matches at 10 bases. Germline CDR1 reads SGHTA; CDR2 reads FQGNSA. V shed 5 bases, J shed 1 base, and the junction held 4 bases outside the gene matches. There are 16 residues in the CDR3. The chain's CDR3 is CASSRQGAGTNEKLFF. Written as DNA, the CDR3 is TGTGCCAGCAGCAGACAGGGGGCGGGAACTAATGAAAAACTGTTTTTT.

The chain links TRBV5-1 to TRBJ2-1; TRBD2 aligns across 7 bases. The CDR3 is 14 residues long. The germline gives CDR1 SGHRS, CDR2 YFSETQ. Trimming at V came to 4 bases and at J to 3 bases, leaving 4 bases not matched to a gene. The CDR3 here is CASSAGTIYNEQFF. The CDR3 DNA reads TGCGCCAGCAGCGCCGGGACTATCTACAATGAGCAGTTCTTC.